A selection of T cell receptor beta chains follows, all from one sample in a study of T cell clonotyping in hematopoietic cell transplantation. The repertoire was sequenced with immunoSEQ multiplex PCR; TCRdb's copy has only in-frame clones and lacks some. The table includes about 17,000 clones, more than 75% detected once. Sequenced here: PBMCs, sampled 100 days after allogeneic stem cell transplant. The receptors here all came from a male patient aged 55 to 70 who had an allogeneic stem cell transplant from a related donor, so the T cells may come from the graft donor. Some clones in this sample may be carry-over from other donors' samples. Both conserved end residues are part of each CDR3. Each record gives: J gene, V gene, clone size, CDR3 protein. Rows may omit the clone size; those that give it use once, few, many or a size class.

j_call: TRBJ2-3; v_call: TRBV18; clone_size: NA; cdr3_aa: CASSPGTGSTDTQYF
j_call: TRBJ1-2; v_call: TRBV7-8; clone_size: NA; cdr3_aa: CASSPDGNYGYTF
j_call: TRBJ1-4; v_call: TRBV4-2; clone_size: NA; cdr3_aa: CASSQDSEKLFF
j_call: TRBJ1-5; v_call: TRBV11-1; clone_size: NA; cdr3_aa: CASSPGTGVNQPQHF
j_call: TRBJ2-6; v_call: TRBV7-3; clone_size: NA; cdr3_aa: CASRKGGQLSGANVLTF
j_call: TRBJ1-1; v_call: TRBV9; clone_size: NA; cdr3_aa: CASRARTGGDTEAFF
j_call: TRBJ2-5; v_call: TRBV11-3; clone_size: NA; cdr3_aa: CASSLRRGDRGKETQYF
j_call: TRBJ1-5; v_call: TRBV19; clone_size: NA; cdr3_aa: CASDSQGISNQPQHF
j_call: TRBJ2-1; v_call: TRBV6-5; clone_size: NA; cdr3_aa: CASSYQGSNNEQFF
j_call: TRBJ1-1; v_call: TRBV2; clone_size: NA; cdr3_aa: CASSELQGPYTEAFF
j_call: TRBJ1-5; v_call: TRBV19; clone_size: NA; cdr3_aa: CASSSLGTVGNQPQHF
j_call: TRBJ2-2; v_call: TRBV27; clone_size: NA; cdr3_aa: CASSLLAGVNTGELFF
j_call: NA; v_call: TRBV7-9; clone_size: NA; cdr3_aa: CASSLASAAYEQYF
j_call: TRBJ1-2; v_call: TRBV6-1; clone_size: NA; cdr3_aa: CASSDLTGALYGYTF
j_call: TRBJ2-7; v_call: TRBV29-1; clone_size: NA; cdr3_aa: CSVTIRSEQYF
j_call: TRBJ1-2; v_call: TRBV5-1; clone_size: NA; cdr3_aa: CASSSQSVPGQGLNYGYTF
j_call: TRBJ1-5; v_call: TRBV27; clone_size: NA; cdr3_aa: CACRWGQRTSRRNQPQHF
j_call: TRBJ2-5; v_call: TRBV1; clone_size: NA; cdr3_aa: CTSSQETQYF
j_call: TRBJ1-6; v_call: TRBV14; clone_size: NA; cdr3_aa: CASSQTGFSPLHF
j_call: TRBJ1-2; v_call: TRBV30; clone_size: NA; cdr3_aa: CAFPGTGGTYTF
j_call: TRBJ2-1; v_call: TRBV6-5; clone_size: NA; cdr3_aa: CATTVITEQFF
j_call: TRBJ2-7; v_call: TRBV19; clone_size: few; cdr3_aa: CASSPGLDEQYF
j_call: TRBJ1-1; v_call: TRBV30; clone_size: NA; cdr3_aa: CAWSIHTEAFF
j_call: TRBJ1-2; v_call: TRBV12-5; clone_size: few; cdr3_aa: CASGLALQGYGYTF
j_call: TRBJ1-2; v_call: TRBV2; clone_size: NA; cdr3_aa: CASSGIRDRGSVNYGYTF
j_call: TRBJ2-1; v_call: TRBV27; clone_size: once; cdr3_aa: CASRLAGGPDEQFF
j_call: TRBJ2-7; v_call: TRBV4-1; clone_size: NA; cdr3_aa: CASSQDPYPSSDEQYF
j_call: TRBJ1-2; v_call: TRBV13; clone_size: few; cdr3_aa: CASSLWGQIPIYGYTF
j_call: TRBJ2-4; v_call: TRBV10-3; clone_size: NA; cdr3_aa: CAISPSRGGQSIQYF
j_call: TRBJ2-7; v_call: TRBV7-2; clone_size: NA; cdr3_aa: CASSHGGYGEQYF
j_call: TRBJ2-7; v_call: TRBV6-5; clone_size: NA; cdr3_aa: CASSYGPGFREQYF
j_call: TRBJ2-7; v_call: TRBV2; clone_size: few; cdr3_aa: CASSGMSYEQYF
j_call: TRBJ1-1; v_call: TRBV7-2; clone_size: NA; cdr3_aa: CASGGLGLEAFF
j_call: TRBJ2-2; v_call: TRBV5-6; clone_size: once; cdr3_aa: CASTSTGASAANTGELFF
j_call: TRBJ2-7; v_call: TRBV7-2; clone_size: NA; cdr3_aa: CASSLEGQGDEQYF
j_call: TRBJ2-2; v_call: TRBV19; clone_size: NA; cdr3_aa: CASSRPRMNTGELFF
j_call: TRBJ2-7; v_call: TRBV6-5; clone_size: NA; cdr3_aa: CASSYGGISTYEQYF
j_call: TRBJ1-5; v_call: TRBV19; clone_size: NA; cdr3_aa: CASSIRLGDQPQHF
j_call: TRBJ2-7; v_call: TRBV6-1; clone_size: NA; cdr3_aa: CASSAGTGANEQYF
j_call: TRBJ1-6; v_call: TRBV20-1; clone_size: NA; cdr3_aa: CSARSNSPLHF
j_call: TRBJ2-2; v_call: TRBV7-8; clone_size: NA; cdr3_aa: CASSFRPGSNTGELFF
j_call: TRBJ2-7; v_call: TRBV7-8; clone_size: NA; cdr3_aa: CASSLAGHSYEQYF
j_call: TRBJ1-2; v_call: TRBV7-9; clone_size: NA; cdr3_aa: CASSHRGLWYTF
j_call: TRBJ2-1; v_call: TRBV25-1; clone_size: NA; cdr3_aa: CASTRGTGDNEQFF
j_call: TRBJ2-7; v_call: TRBV5-6; clone_size: NA; cdr3_aa: CASSPGAALGEQYF
j_call: TRBJ1-6; v_call: TRBV11-2; clone_size: NA; cdr3_aa: CASSLDRDSPLHF
j_call: TRBJ2-5; v_call: TRBV5-6; clone_size: NA; cdr3_aa: CASSPGLGETQYF
j_call: TRBJ1-2; v_call: TRBV7-9; clone_size: NA; cdr3_aa: CASSSSTGDGYTF
j_call: TRBJ1-5; v_call: TRBV19; clone_size: NA; cdr3_aa: CASRPLTPGQGLNQPQHF
j_call: TRBJ1-5; v_call: TRBV12-5; clone_size: once; cdr3_aa: CASAPDTSLQPQHF
j_call: TRBJ1-2; v_call: TRBV6-5; clone_size: NA; cdr3_aa: CASSYSGGSNYGYTF
j_call: TRBJ2-1; v_call: TRBV11-1; clone_size: few; cdr3_aa: CASSLVSGGAAYEQFF
j_call: TRBJ2-7; v_call: TRBV4-2; clone_size: NA; cdr3_aa: CASSQVSSGGSYEQYF
j_call: TRBJ1-2; v_call: TRBV6-4; clone_size: NA; cdr3_aa: CASSDNGQGYTF